A selection of T cell receptor beta chains follows, all from one sample in a study of OX40 agonist ivuxolimab in advanced cancers. Sequencing used immunoSEQ multiplex PCR; TCRdb keeps in-frame clones, though not all of them. The repertoire includes around 83,000 clones, about 89% of them detected once, and 1.5% to 2% sits in the top ten. Sample: CD4+ or CD8+ T cells sorted from blood, taken in a trial of the OX40 agonist ivuxolimab. The receptors come from an adult with an advanced solid tumor such as melanoma, head and neck, liver or kidney cancer. Both conserved end residues are part of each CDR3. A D gene is named only where the DNA matches it firmly. Clone size is stated in some rows and not others, as once, few, many or a class when expanded.

v_call,cdr3_length,d_call,clone_size,j_call,cdr3_nt,cdr3_aa
TRBV28,12,.,.,TRBJ2-7,TGTGCCAGCAGTAGCGGGCCAGACGAGCAGTACTTC,CASSSGPDEQYF
TRBV10-3,16,TRBD1,.,TRBJ2-7,TGTGCCATCAGAAAAACCTCGGGACAGGGATCGTACGAGCAGTACTTC,CAIRKTSGQGSYEQYF
TRBV28,14,TRBD1,.,TRBJ2-5,TGTGCCAGCAGTTGGACAGGGGGATCAGAGACCCAGTACTTC,CASSWTGGSETQYF
TRBV6-4,17,TRBD2,.,TRBJ2-2,TGTGCCAGCAACCTAGCGGGAGGGCCCCGCGGCACCGGGGAGCTGTTTTTT,CASNLAGGPRGTGELFF
TRBV19,12,.,.,TRBJ1-4,TGTGCCAGTACTCAGGCCAACGAAAAACTGTTTTTT,CASTQANEKLFF
TRBV25-1,13,.,.,TRBJ1-1,TGTGCCAGCAGTGAATGGGCAGGACCAAGATCTTTCTTT,CASSEWAGPRSFF
TRBV28,13,.,.,TRBJ1-4,TGTGCCAGCAGGGGACACGGTAATGAAAAACTGTTTTTT,CASRGHGNEKLFF
TRBV28,13,.,.,TRBJ1-5,TGTGCCAGCACCTTGCCGGGGAGTCAGCCCCAGCATTTT,CASTLPGSQPQHF
TRBV28,14,TRBD1,.,TRBJ2-1,TGTGCCAGCAGTCTCCGGGACAGGGTGTCTGAGCAGTTCTTC,CASSLRDRVSEQFF
TRBV4-1,17,.,once,TRBJ2-7,TGCGCCAGCAGCCAAGGACGGGGCCTGAGGCAGGGTTACGAGCAGTACTTC,CASSQGRGLRQGYEQYF
TRBV7-2,14,.,.,TRBJ1-1,TGTGCCAGCAGCCAAAAAGGAGGGAACACTGAAGCTTTCTTT,CASSQKGGNTEAFF
TRBV11-2,13,.,.,TRBJ2-3,TGTGCCAGCAGCGAGTATCTCACAGATACGCAGTATTTT,CASSEYLTDTQYF
TRBV7-3,15,TRBD1,.,TRBJ1-6,TGTGCCAGCAGCCGAACAGGGGGCCTTAATTCACCCCTCCACTTT,CASSRTGGLNSPLHF
TRBV4-2,16,.,.,TRBJ2-7,TGTGCCAGCAGCCCTTCTAACTACCGAAGCTCCTACGAGCAGTACTTC,CASSPSNYRSSYEQYF
TRBV7-2,14,TRBD1,.,TRBJ1-2,TGTGCCAGCAGCTCGGGACAGGGGGTCTATGGCTACACCTTC,CASSSGQGVYGYTF
TRBV5-4,15,TRBD2,.,TRBJ2-1,TGTGCCAGCAGCTTGGGGGCTAGCGGGTACAATGAGCAGTTCTTC,CASSLGASGYNEQFF
TRBV11-3,16,TRBD2,.,TRBJ2-3,TGTGCCAGCAGCCCCGGCCTAGCGGGAGTCACAGATACGCAGTATTTT,CASSPGLAGVTDTQYF
TRBV27,13,.,.,TRBJ1-5,TGTGCCAGCAGTTTAAGGGGGGGACTGCCCCAGCATTTT,CASSLRGGLPQHF
TRBV7-2,13,TRBD1,.,TRBJ1-2,TGTGCCAGCAGCTTAAAGGCAGGGGGTGAGGACACCTTC,CASSLKAGGEDTF
TRBV7-2,15,TRBD2,.,TRBJ2-1,TGTGCCAGCAGCTTAGGGAGCGGGAGGTTGGGTGAGCAGTTCTTC,CASSLGSGRLGEQFF
TRBV11-2,14,.,.,TRBJ2-7,TGTGCCAGCAGCTTAGGTCTAGGAGGCTACGAGCAGTACTTC,CASSLGLGGYEQYF
TRBV7-2,15,.,.,TRBJ1-6,TGTGCCAGCAGCTTAGTGGGGGTTGATCGGTCACCCCTCCACTTT,CASSLVGVDRSPLHF
TRBV6-1,13,.,.,TRBJ1-1,TGTGCCAGCAGTGAAGAAGGGGTGGGTGAAGCTTTCTTT,CASSEEGVGEAFF
TRBV30,13,.,.,TRBJ1-2,TGTGCCTGGAGTGTACTTCGGACGGATGGCTACACCTTC,CAWSVLRTDGYTF
TRBV10-3,14,.,.,TRBJ2-3,TGTGCCGTCACCCCCGGACGAGCCACAGATACGCAGTATTTT,CAVTPGRATDTQYF
TRBV5-4,13,.,.,TRBJ2-7,TGTGCCAGCAGCTTGTTGTTAGTCTCCGAGCAGTACTTC,CASSLLLVSEQYF